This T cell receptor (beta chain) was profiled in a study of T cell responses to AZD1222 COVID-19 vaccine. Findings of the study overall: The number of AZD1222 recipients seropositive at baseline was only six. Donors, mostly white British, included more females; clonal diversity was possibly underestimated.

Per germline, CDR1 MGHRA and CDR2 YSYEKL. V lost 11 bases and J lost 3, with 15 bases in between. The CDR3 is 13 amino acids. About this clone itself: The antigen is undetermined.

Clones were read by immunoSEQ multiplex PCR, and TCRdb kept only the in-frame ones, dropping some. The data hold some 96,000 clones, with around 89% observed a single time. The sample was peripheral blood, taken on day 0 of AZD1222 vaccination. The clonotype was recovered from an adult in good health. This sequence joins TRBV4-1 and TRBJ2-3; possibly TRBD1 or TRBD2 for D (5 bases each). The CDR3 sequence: CAAGDGNTDTQYF. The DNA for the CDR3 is TGCGCCGCCGGGGACGGGAATACAGATACGCAGTATTTT.